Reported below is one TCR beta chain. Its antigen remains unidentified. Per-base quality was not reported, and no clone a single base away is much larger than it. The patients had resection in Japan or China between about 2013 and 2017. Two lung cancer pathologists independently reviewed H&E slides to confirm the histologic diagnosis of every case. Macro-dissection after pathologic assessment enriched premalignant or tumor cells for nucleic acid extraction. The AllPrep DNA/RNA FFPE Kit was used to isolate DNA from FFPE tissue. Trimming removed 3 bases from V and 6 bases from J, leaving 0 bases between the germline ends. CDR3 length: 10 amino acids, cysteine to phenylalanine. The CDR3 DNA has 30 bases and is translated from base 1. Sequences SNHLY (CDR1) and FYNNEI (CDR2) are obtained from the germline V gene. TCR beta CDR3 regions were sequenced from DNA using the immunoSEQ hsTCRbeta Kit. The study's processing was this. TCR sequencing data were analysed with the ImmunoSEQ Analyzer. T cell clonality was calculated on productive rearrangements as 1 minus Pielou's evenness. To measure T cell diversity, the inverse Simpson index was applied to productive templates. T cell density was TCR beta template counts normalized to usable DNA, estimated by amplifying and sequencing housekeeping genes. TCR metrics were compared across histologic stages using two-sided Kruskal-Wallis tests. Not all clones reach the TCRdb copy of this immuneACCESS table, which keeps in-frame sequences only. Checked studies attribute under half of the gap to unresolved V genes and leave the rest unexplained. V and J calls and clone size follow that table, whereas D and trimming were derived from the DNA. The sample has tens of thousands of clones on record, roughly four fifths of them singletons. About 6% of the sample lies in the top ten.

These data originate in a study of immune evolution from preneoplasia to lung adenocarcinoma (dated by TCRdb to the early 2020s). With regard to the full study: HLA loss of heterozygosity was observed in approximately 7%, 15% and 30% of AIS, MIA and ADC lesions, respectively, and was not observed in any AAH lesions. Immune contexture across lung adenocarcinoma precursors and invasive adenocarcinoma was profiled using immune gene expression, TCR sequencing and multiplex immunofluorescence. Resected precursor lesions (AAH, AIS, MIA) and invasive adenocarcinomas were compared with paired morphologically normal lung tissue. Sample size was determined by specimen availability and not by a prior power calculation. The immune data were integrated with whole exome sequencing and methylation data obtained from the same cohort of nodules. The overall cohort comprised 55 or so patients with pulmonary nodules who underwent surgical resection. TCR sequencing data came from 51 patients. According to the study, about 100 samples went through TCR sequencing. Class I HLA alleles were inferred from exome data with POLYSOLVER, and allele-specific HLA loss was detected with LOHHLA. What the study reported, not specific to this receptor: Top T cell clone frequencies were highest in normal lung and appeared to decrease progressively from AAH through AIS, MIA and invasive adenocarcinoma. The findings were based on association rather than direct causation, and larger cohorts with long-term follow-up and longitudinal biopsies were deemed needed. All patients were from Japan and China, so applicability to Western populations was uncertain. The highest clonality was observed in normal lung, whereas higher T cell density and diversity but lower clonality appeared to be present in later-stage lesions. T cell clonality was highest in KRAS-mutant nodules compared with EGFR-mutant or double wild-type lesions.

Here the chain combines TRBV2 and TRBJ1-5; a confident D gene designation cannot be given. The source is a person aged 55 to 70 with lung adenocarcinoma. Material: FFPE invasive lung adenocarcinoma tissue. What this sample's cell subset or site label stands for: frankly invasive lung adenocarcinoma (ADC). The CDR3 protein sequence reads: CASSDQPQHF. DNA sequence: TGTGCCAGCAGTGATCAGCCCCAGCATTTT.